These T cell receptor beta chains were read from a single sample in a study of shared clonotypes between healthy human individuals. Sequencing used immunoSEQ multiplex PCR; TCRdb keeps in-frame clones, though not all of them. The sample yields roughly 500,000 clones, 95% to 97% seen once. Sequencing was carried out using naive CD4+ T cells sorted from blood. The receptors were sampled from a woman in her thirties in good health. Both conserved end residues are part of each CDR3. Each record gives: CDR3 length, J gene, V gene, CDR3 protein.

len: 16; j_gene: TRBJ2-1; v_gene: TRBV5-1; CDR3aa: CASSLFGKAGLNEQFF
len: 19; j_gene: TRBJ2-2; v_gene: TRBV28; CDR3aa: CASRVPSSSDRGLSGELFF
len: 15; j_gene: TRBJ2-6; v_gene: TRBV4-1; CDR3aa: CASSQPASGANALTF
len: 19; j_gene: TRBJ2-1; v_gene: TRBV5-1; CDR3aa: CASMPSSGTSGGSYNEQFF
len: 14; j_gene: TRBJ1-1; v_gene: TRBV18; CDR3aa: CASSQRTTGTEAFF
len: 13; j_gene: TRBJ2-2; v_gene: TRBV2; CDR3aa: CASSEKGTGELFF
len: 15; j_gene: TRBJ2-3; v_gene: TRBV7-2; CDR3aa: CASGRQGTSTDTQYF
len: 14; j_gene: TRBJ1-2; v_gene: TRBV19; CDR3aa: CASTGSGGRLGYTF
len: 14; j_gene: TRBJ1-5; v_gene: TRBV28; CDR3aa: CASRVSHSNQPQHF
len: 14; j_gene: TRBJ1-3; v_gene: TRBV18; CDR3aa: CASSPAGQGNTIYF
len: 17; j_gene: TRBJ1-3; v_gene: TRBV2; CDR3aa: CASRARDRRSSGNTIYF
len: 16; j_gene: TRBJ1-2; v_gene: TRBV2; CDR3aa: CASSVEGQSEIYGYTF
len: 20; j_gene: TRBJ2-3; v_gene: TRBV28; CDR3aa: CASSLGTGASVAGRTDTQYF
len: 15; j_gene: TRBJ2-7; v_gene: TRBV19; CDR3aa: CASSKGQGFPYEQYF
len: 16; j_gene: TRBJ2-7; v_gene: TRBV10-3; CDR3aa: CAISEMGDRPTYEQYF
len: 15; j_gene: TRBJ2-5; v_gene: TRBV5-6; CDR3aa: CASSYIDRGGETQYF
len: 14; j_gene: TRBJ1-1; v_gene: TRBV2; CDR3aa: CASSLTGSNTEAFF
len: 15; j_gene: TRBJ2-7; v_gene: TRBV18; CDR3aa: CASSPTILDHSEQYF
len: 14; j_gene: TRBJ2-7; v_gene: TRBV18; CDR3aa: CASSPGTGGYEQYF
len: 15; j_gene: TRBJ2-7; v_gene: TRBV10-1; CDR3aa: CASSESRRGLSEQYF
len: 15; j_gene: TRBJ1-1; v_gene: TRBV28; CDR3aa: CASSFRGQGNTEAFF
len: 11; j_gene: TRBJ2-7; v_gene: TRBV20-1; CDR3aa: CSARAVGEQYF